The 15 T cell receptor beta chains given below trace back to one sample, sequenced in a study of T cell responses to AZD1222 COVID-19 vaccine. TCRdb's copy holds only in-frame clones and misses some; the assay was immunoSEQ multiplex PCR. The sample has 150,000 to 200,000 clones; roughly nine tenths are singletons. Sequenced material: peripheral blood, taken on day 0 of AZD1222 vaccination. The receptors were gathered from an adult in good health.

The rearrangement uses TRBV6-5 and TRBJ2-3; D perhaps matches TRBD1 (5 bases). This CDR3 contains 15 residues. The V end was cut by 1 base, the J end by 2 bases, with 10 bases between. Germline lookup yields CDR1 MNHEY and CDR2 SVGAGI. CDR3 DNA: TGTGCCAGCAGTTACTGGGGCGGTAACACAGATACGCAGTATTTT. Its protein is CASSYWGGNTDTQYF.

This clone was seen once. The genes are TRBV30 and TRBJ1-2; possibly TRBD1 for D (5 bases). Germline V gene sequence: CDR1 GTSNPN, CDR2 SVGIG (reference sequence). Trimming shortened V by 7 bases and J by 2 bases, and 14 bases separated the two germline ends. This CDR3 comprises 13 residues. CDR3 sequence: CASPEGLNYGYTF. DNA for the CDR3: TGTGCCTCCCCGGAGGGGCTCAACTATGGCTACACCTTC.

This clone has only one observation. The rearrangement links TRBV5-3 to TRBJ2-7; D gene ambiguous. TRBV5-3 is treated as an ORF (open reading frame) with a function not yet certain. This CDR3 comprises 13 residues. Trimming stripped 4 bases from V and 3 bases from J, with 11 bases between. As DNA, the CDR3 is TGTGCCAGAAGCGCCAAACAGTACTACGAGCAGTACGTC. It codes for CARSAKQYYEQYV.

The V call is TRBV6-5, the J call TRBJ2-7, with TRBD1 matching 7 bases. CDR1 is MNHEY and CDR2 is SVGAGI in the germline V gene. This CDR3 comprises 15 residues. The V segment lost 6 bases and the J segment 1 base; nucleotides outside the gene matches: 9. The CDR3 loop reads CASSNPGGASYEQYV. The CDR3 DNA follows: TGTGCCAGCAGCAACCCAGGGGGAGCGTCCTACGAGCAGTACGTC.

J is TRBJ2-1 and V is TRBV7-9; TRBD2 is a possible D gene (5 bases). V lost 3 bases and J 6 bases, leaving 15 bases between the germline ends. The germline V gene has CDR1 SEHNR and CDR2 FQNEAQ (reference sequence). CDR3 size: 15 residues. The DNA of the CDR3 is TGTGCCAGCAGCTTGAGCGGAGCGGCTAGCAATGAGCAGTTCTTC. Protein product: CASSLSGAASNEQFF.

The CDR3 sequence is CASSRSGSVIPGELFF. CDR3 DNA: TGTGCCAGCAGTCGGTCGGGTAGCGTTATCCCCGGGGAGCTGTTTTTT. V usage is TRBV6-2 or TRBV6-3 and J usage is TRBJ2-2; TRBD2 might be the D (5 bases). The ends were cut back, 5 bases at V and 6 bases at J, with 19 bases in the middle. This CDR3 region has 16 residues. Germline V gene sequence: CDR1 MNHEY, CDR2 SVGEGT.

The genes are TRBV24-1 and TRBJ2-4; D ambiguous. Germline assignment: CDR1 KGHDR and CDR2 SFDVKD. The CDR3 runs 15 residues. Trimming removed 2 bases at V and 3 bases at J, with 10 bases between. CDR3 residues: CATSDSSTGKNIQYF. The CDR3 DNA follows: TGTGCCACCAGTGATTCCTCCACGGGCAAAAACATTCAGTACTTC.

CDR3 region: CASSDGTSGRVNTQYF. The CDR3 bases are TGTGCCAGCAGCGACGGGACTAGCGGGAGGGTTAATACGCAGTATTTT. The chain employs TRBV7-6 and TRBJ2-3; 16 bases map to TRBD2. V was pared by 5 bases and J by 7 bases, with 6 bases of the junction left unmatched. Germline values: CDR1 SGHVS, CDR2 FNYEAQ. The CDR3 is 16 amino acids. The whole variable domain, remainder taken from reference TRBV7-6 and TRBJ2-3, is GAGVSQSPRYKVTKRGQDVALRCDPISGHVSLYWYRQALGQGPEFLTYFNYEAQQDKSGLPNDRFSAERPEGSISTLTIQRTEQRDSAMYRCASSDGTSGRVNTQYFGPGTRLTVL.

This chain links TRBV24-1 with TRBJ1-5, with a tentative D call TRBD1 (5 bases). Per the germline V gene, CDR1 is KGHDR and CDR2 is SFDVKD. V was pared by 9 bases and J by 7 bases, with 24 bases between. The CDR3 has 16 amino acids. CDR3 nucleotides: TGTGCCACCTCATCGGGGGACGGTAAGTCAGGCCAGCCCCAGCATTTT. Translated, it gives CATSSGDGKSGQPQHF.

This chain joins TRBV5-8 and TRBJ2-7; the D gene is possibly TRBD1 (6 bases). V was trimmed by 3 bases and J by 3 bases, leaving 13 bases between them. CDR1 SGHTS and CDR2 YDEGEE come from the germline V gene. This CDR3 is 14 amino acids long. This chain's CDR3 is CASSYGDIGYEQYF. DNA of the CDR3: TGTGCCAGCAGCTACGGGGACATCGGCTACGAGCAGTACTTC.

V usage is TRBV2 and J usage is TRBJ1-6; tentatively, D is TRBD1 (6 bases). V was cut by 8 bases and J by 11 bases, with 19 bases left in between. The germline gives CDR1 SNHLY, CDR2 FYNNEI. The CDR3 length is 14 residues. DNA of the CDR3: TGTGCCAGCTCGGTTTCGGGGGAGGGGGCACCCCTCCACTTT. It codes for CASSVSGEGAPLHF.

V usage is TRBV5-8 and J usage is TRBJ1-2; unclear D gene. V lost 1 base and J lost 0, with 13 bases in between. The CDR3 has 16 amino acids. CDR1 and CDR2 from the germline V gene are SGHTS and YDEGEE. The CDR3 DNA is TGTGCCAGCAGCTTGAGTGGAGGAGGGCCTAACTATGGCTACACCTTC. This gives the protein CASSLSGGGPNYGYTF.

J is TRBJ2-2 and V is TRBV7-2; the D is unclear. Looked up from germline, CDR1 is SGHTA and CDR2 is FQGNSA. Between the trimmed V and J ends, which lost 1 base and 3 bases, there was a span of 15 bases. This CDR3 comprises 17 residues. As DNA, the CDR3 is TGTGCCAGCAGCTTAGGTTCATTTACCGCGGACACCGGGGAGCTGTTTTTT. Translated: CASSLGSFTADTGELFF.

This sequence joins TRBV6-6 and TRBJ1-1; D unclear. In germline, CDR1 is MNHNY, CDR2 SVGAGI (reference sequence). V lost 5 bases, J lost 1 base, and 20 bases lay in between. CDR3 length equals 17 residues. The CDR3 loop is CASSPSTIDQKNTEAFF. The CDR3 coding sequence is TGTGCCAGCAGTCCATCCACCATCGACCAAAAGAACACTGAAGCTTTCTTT.

The CDR3 bases are TGCGCCAGCAGCTTGATAGGGAACCAGGTTAACACCGGGGAGCTGTTTTTT. Translating gives CASSLIGNQVNTGELFF. The gene calls are TRBV5-1 and TRBJ2-2; D not certain. Trimming stripped 1 base from V and 2 bases from J, with 15 bases between. The germline V gene encodes CDR1 SGHRS and CDR2 YFSETQ. This CDR3 contains 17 residues.